This entry concerns a single T cell receptor (beta chain). Its antigen is undetermined. These data belong to a study of T cells after yellow fever vaccination. MiXCR was run by TCRdb on the 5' RACE reads, yielding one entry per CDR3 protein. The table records over 45,000 distinct CDR3 sequences, around 6.9% of them present only once. Overall study results and limits: Detected again after the booster were most primary-vaccination clones, at approximately 96% CD4 and 80% to 90% CD8. Any FACS-sorted repertoire could hold abundant clonotypes that contaminate it from the bulk population.

V shed 0 bases and J 2 bases; nucleotides not matched to a gene: 8. The CDR3 consists of 18 residues. Germline V gene sequence: CDR1 SGHRS, CDR2 YFSETQ. Source: CD8+ T cells sorted from PBMCs, taken on the day of the first yellow fever vaccination. The V and J genes are TRBV5-1 and TRBJ2-5, with 12 bases fitting TRBD2. The TCR sequence derives from a man between 18 and 29 years old who received the YFV17D yellow fever vaccine. The CDR3: CASSLATSGGHPQETQYF. In DNA, the CDR3 is TGCGCCAGCAGCTTGGCGACTAGCGGGGGACACCCGCAAGAGACCCAGTACTTC.